This record covers a single T cell receptor beta chain. The germline CDR1 and CDR2 sequences are ENHRY and SYGVKD. There are 11 residues in the CDR3. V lost 7 bases to trimming and J lost 4 bases, with 7 bases between them. The protocol was immunoSEQ multiplex PCR, while the TCRdb copy is restricted to in-frame clones and leaves out a portion. The sample yields some 150,000 clones, 80% seen once. This sample is drawn from a study of cytotoxic CD8 clonotypes in ibrutinib-treated CLL. Study-level background: Enrolment comprised around 11 relapsed/refractory and 15 treatment-naive patients; 17 were IGHV unmutated.

Sequences were derived from PBMCs, sampled after 36 months of ibrutinib treatment. This clonotype was sampled from a human donor with chronic lymphocytic leukemia. The chain has TRBV10-3 and TRBJ1-2; possibly TRBD1 for D (6 bases). The CDR3: CAITRGYGYTF. In nucleotides, the CDR3 is TGTGCCATCACCAGGGGCTATGGCTACACCTTC.